The 2 T cell receptor beta chains below come from one sample, sequenced in a study of vaccination and CD4 T cells after COVID-19. Antigens of these TCRs are unknown. At the Johns Hopkins FTIC core, DNA taken from cultured CD4+ T cells was sequenced by way of the Oncomine TCR Beta short-read assay. TCRdb re-called the PCR reads through MiXCR, storing one row per CDR3 protein. The data contain under 15,000 distinct CDR3 sequences, roughly 43% of them seen just once; the ten biggest clones take up 9% to 9.5%. Treatment of the sample: roughly nine-day PBMC culture with coronavirus spike peptide pools or control peptides (ViraFEST assay). Sequenced input: CD4+ T cells from blood, cultured in vitro. Receptors originate from a human donor who had recovered from COVID-19.

The genes are TRBV12-3 or TRBV12-4 and TRBJ2-5, with 14 bases fitting TRBD2. The ends lost 4 bases at V and 7 bases at J; junction bases unmatched: 8. The CDR3 has 16 residues. CDR3 in amino acids: CASSSRTSGGKGTQYF. CDR3 bases: TGTGCCAGCAGTTCCCGGACTAGCGGGGGGAAGGGGACCCAGTACTTC.

This chain links TRBV24-1 with TRBJ2-3; D gene ambiguous. V lost 8 bases to trimming and J lost 4 bases, with 18 bases between them. The CDR3 loop spans 15 amino acids. The germline V gene encodes CDR1 KGHDR and CDR2 SFDVKD. The CDR3 reads CATNPGPPGPDTQYF. The CDR3 DNA sequence: TGTGCCACCAATCCCGGGCCGCCCGGCCCAGATACGCAGTATTTT.